The clone carrying this TCR beta chain was recorded many times. Its target is not known. These data belong to a study of breast tumors, draining lymph nodes, adjacent tissues. Study-level points and caveats: Data fit most tumor T cells coming from lymph node, expanding in tumor. Tumor T cell lymph node origin was a supported hypothesis, not proven. Compared with basal-like, luminal-like tumors shared significantly more repertoire with nontumor tissue. Tumor repertoires ranked between lymph nodes and nontumor tissue in diversity, with V and J gene preferences.

Breast cancer patients provided tissue from their axillary draining lymph nodes. One entry per CDR3 protein results from TCRdb running MiXCR on the multiplex PCR reads. The sample includes about 89,000 distinct CDR3 sequences, over 25% seen only once; the top ten take 8.1%. Trimming at V came to 0 bases and at J to 8 bases, leaving 16 bases not matched to a gene. Germline CDR1 reads DFQATT; CDR2 reads SNEGSKA (reference sequence). This CDR3 has 17 residues. The chain joins TRBV20-1 to TRBJ2-3; 8 positions match TRBD2. This receptor was obtained from a female donor with breast cancer. Some clones in this sample may be carry-over from other donors' samples. The sample consisted of axillary lymph node tissue. CDR3 sequence (DNA): TGCAGTGCTAGAGACGGGGGGGGATTGACTAGCCCATTTACGCAGTATTTT. Translation: CSARDGGGLTSPFTQYF.